This T cell receptor (beta chain) is from a study of blood T cell repertoires in COVID-19. Study-wide context: COVID-19 samples, acute and convalescent, were from the United States, Italy and Spain. From T cells, B-cell-depleted T cells, or PBMCs came the material, which was cDNA or gDNA.

Per the study methods: Reference gene primers were amplified, and this amplification served to estimate nucleated cell counts. TCRdb's table, derived via immunoSEQ multiplex PCR, lists solely in-frame clones and lacks some. V, J and clone size are taken as reported in that table, and D and trimming were inferred from the DNA itself. The data contain roughly 250,000 clones, roughly 84% of them singletons. The length of the CDR3 is 16 residues. CDR1 and CDR2 from the germline V gene are SGHRS and YFSETQ. Trimming stripped 0 bases from V and 2 bases from J, with 14 bases between. The genes are TRBV5-1 and TRBJ1-2, with D possibly matching TRBD1 (5 bases). The material sequenced was peripheral blood. The source of this sequence is a woman aged 40-49 years who had recovered from COVID-19. The CDR3 spells CASSLVSADINYGYTF. In DNA form, the CDR3 reads TGCGCCAGCAGCTTGGTATCCGCGGACATAAACTATGGCTACACCTTC.